This TCR beta chain was sequenced in a study of T cell changes during pregnancy in multiple sclerosis (dated by TCRdb to the late 2010s). Broadly, across the study: The study examined how the T cell repertoire changed over the course of pregnancy in women with multiple sclerosis.

Inclusive of the bounding cysteine and phenylalanine, the CDR3 is 15 residues long. Only CDR3 DNA is held: 45 bases, read in frame from base 1. CDR1 SNHLY and CDR2 FYNNEI were looked up in the germline V gene. Compared with germline, V lacks 7 bases and J lacks 3 bases; bases without a gene match: 9. The library was built by means of the immunoSEQ multiplex PCR assay. Held by TCRdb, this immuneACCESS table contains in-frame sequences only and omits some clones. Under half of the omission traces to an unresolved V gene where checked; the cause of the rest is unknown. Present in this sample are tens of thousands of clones, 88% of which were seen just once. The biggest ten clones account for approximately 3.5% of the sample. This clone was observed a few times. Which antigen it targets is not known. Qualities for individual bases were not recorded, and no much larger clone is one base off.

Sequencing used peripheral blood, obtained before pregnancy. The sequence came from a female donor with multiple sclerosis, enrolled in a pregnancy study. Recombination linked TRBV2 to TRBJ1-3; TRBD1 lines up with 7 middle nucleotides. The encoded CDR3 is CASILNGQVGNTIYF. The DNA sequence is TGTGCCAGCATTCTTAATGGACAGGTTGGAAACACCATATATTTT.